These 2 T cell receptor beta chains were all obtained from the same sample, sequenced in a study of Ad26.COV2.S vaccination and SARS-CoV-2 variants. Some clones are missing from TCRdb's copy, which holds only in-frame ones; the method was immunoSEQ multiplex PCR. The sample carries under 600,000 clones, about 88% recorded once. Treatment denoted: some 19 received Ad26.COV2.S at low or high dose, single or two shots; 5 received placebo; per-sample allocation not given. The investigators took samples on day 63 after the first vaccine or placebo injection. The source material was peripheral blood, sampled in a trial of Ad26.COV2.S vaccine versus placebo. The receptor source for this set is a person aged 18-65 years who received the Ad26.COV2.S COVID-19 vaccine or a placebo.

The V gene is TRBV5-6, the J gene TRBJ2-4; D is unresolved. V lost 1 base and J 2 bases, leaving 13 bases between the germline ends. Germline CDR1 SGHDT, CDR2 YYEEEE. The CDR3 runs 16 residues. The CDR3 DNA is TGTGCCAGCAGCTTGTCACAGACCCAACCCAAAAACATTCAGTACTTC. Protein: CASSLSQTQPKNIQYF.

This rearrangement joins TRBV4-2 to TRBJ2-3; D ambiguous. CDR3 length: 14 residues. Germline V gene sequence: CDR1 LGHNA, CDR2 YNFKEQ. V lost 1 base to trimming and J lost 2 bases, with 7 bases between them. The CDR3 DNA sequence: TGTGCCAGCAGCCAAGGGACCACCACAGATACGCAGTATTTT. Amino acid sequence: CASSQGTTTDTQYF.